A single sample gave rise to the 30 T cell receptor beta chains below, sequenced in a study of blood T cell repertoires in COVID-19. The data were produced by immunoSEQ multiplex PCR, yet TCRdb's version contains in-frame clones alone and is incomplete. Of about 32,000 clones in the sample, roughly 84% were seen once. Specimen: peripheral blood. Receptors originate from a man aged 55 to 70 with active COVID-19.

V is TRBV7-9 and J is TRBJ1-1; tentatively, D is TRBD1 (6 bases). The V gene's germline CDR1 is SEHNR and CDR2 FQNEAQ (reference sequence). V was clipped by 1 base and J by 5 bases, with 14 bases between them. CDR3 length: 15 amino acids. CDR3 residues: CASSLETGWGTEAFF. The CDR3 coding sequence is TGTGCCAGCAGCTTAGAGACAGGTTGGGGGACTGAAGCTTTCTTT.

V usage is TRBV9 and J usage is TRBJ2-7; the match to TRBD2 covers 7 bases. The germline gives CDR1 SGDLS, CDR2 YYNGEE. The CDR3 loop spans 16 amino acids. Trimming removed 2 bases from V and 3 bases from J; junction bases left unmatched: 11. The CDR3 DNA sequence: TGTGCCAGCAGCGTCGACGTCGGCGGGAGCGTCTACGAGCAGTACTTC. It translates to CASSVDVGGSVYEQYF. Variable domain in full (rest from reference TRBV9 and TRBJ2-7): DSGVTQTPKHLITATGQRVTLRCSPRSGDLSVYWYQQSLDQGLQFLIQYYNGEERAKGNILERFSAQQFPDLHSELNLSSLELGDSALYFCASSVDVGGSVYEQYFGPGTRLTVT.

This chain uses TRBV18 with TRBJ2-7; 7 nucleotides line up with TRBD1. CDR3 length equals 15 residues. Trimming took 3 bases from V and 4 from J; bases not matched to a gene: 9. CDR1 and CDR2 from the germline V gene are KGHSH and LQKENI. The CDR3: CASSPSTGIEYEQYF. The CDR3 DNA reads as TGTGCCAGCTCACCCTCGACAGGGATCGAGTACGAGCAGTACTTC.

The V gene is TRBV5-1, the J gene TRBJ1-6; TRBD1 matches 7 bases. The ends lost 0 bases at V and 9 bases at J; junction bases unmatched: 9. Per germline, CDR1 SGHRS and CDR2 YFSETQ. The CDR3 runs 16 residues. The CDR3 loop is CASSLEQGNMASPLHF. The CDR3 DNA is TGCGCCAGCAGCTTGGAACAGGGGAACATGGCTTCACCCCTCCACTTT.

The CDR3 nucleotides read TGTGCCAGCAGTCTCCTAGCGGGGGGCTACGAGCAGTACTTC. Protein: CASSLLAGGYEQYF. The chain recombines TRBV6-4 with TRBJ2-7, with 11 bases matching TRBD2. Trimming took 5 bases from V and 3 from J; bases not matched to a gene: 3. Germline V gene data show CDR1 as MRHNA and CDR2 as SNTAGT. This CDR3 has 14 residues.

Sample share makes this clone medium-sized. V and J are TRBV30 and TRBJ1-6; 8 nucleotides line up with TRBD1. The CDR3 runs 14 residues. From germline, CDR1 is GTSNPN and CDR2 SVGIG (reference sequence). The junction had 2 bases not matched to a gene; V was cut back by 2 bases and J by 5 bases. In nucleotides, the CDR3 is TGTGCCTGGAGTAAGGGACAGGATAATTCACCCCTCCACTTT. It yields the protein CAWSKGQDNSPLHF.

In its sample, this clone was seen once. The rearrangement links TRBV9 to TRBJ1-5, with 7 bases lining up with TRBD1. The CDR3 length is 15 residues. The germline CDR1 and CDR2 sequences are SGDLS and YYNGEE. V lost 4 bases to trimming and J lost 4 bases; unmatched junction nucleotides: 8. The CDR3 sequence: CASSPAGTANQPQHF. As DNA, the CDR3 is TGTGCCAGCAGCCCAGCCGGGACAGCAAATCAGCCCCAGCATTTT. Looking up the rest from reference TRBV9 and TRBJ1-5 gives the full variable domain: DSGVTQTPKHLITATGQRVTLRCSPRSGDLSVYWYQQSLDQGLQFLIQYYNGEERAKGNILERFSAQQFPDLHSELNLSSLELGDSALYFCASSPAGTANQPQHFGDGTRLSIL.

This clone was found once. This chain links TRBV19 with TRBJ2-3, with D perhaps matching TRBD1 (7 bases). This CDR3 spans 14 amino acids. V lost 1 base to trimming and J lost 8 bases, with 13 bases between them. From germline, CDR1 is LNHDA and CDR2 SQIVND (reference sequence). The CDR3 loop is CASSIANRGGTQYF. CDR3 DNA: TGTGCCAGTAGTATAGCGAACAGGGGAGGTACGCAGTATTTT.

The chain is built from TRBV6-2 or TRBV6-3 and TRBJ2-5; 7 bases match TRBD1. This CDR3 region has 14 residues. Germline loops: CDR1 MNHEY, CDR2 SVGEGT. The trim removed 6 bases at V and 4 bases at J, leaving 8 bases unmatched. CDR3 in DNA: TGTGCCAGCAGCCATTCCGACAGGGCAGAGACCCAGTACTTC. It yields the protein CASSHSDRAETQYF.

The genes are TRBV19 and TRBJ2-3, with 10 bases matching TRBD1. From germline, CDR1 is LNHDA and CDR2 SQIVND (reference sequence). V was pared by 2 bases and J by 4 bases, with 3 bases of the junction left unmatched. This CDR3 has 15 amino acids. The CDR3 is CASSIPTGGADTQYF. The CDR3 DNA is TGTGCCAGTAGTATACCGACAGGGGGCGCAGATACGCAGTATTTT.

This chain connects TRBV20-1 to TRBJ2-1; 8 nucleotides match TRBD2. Trimming at V came to 1 base and at J to 13 bases, leaving 3 bases not matched to a gene. The CDR3 has 11 amino acids. Per germline, CDR1 DFQATT and CDR2 SNEGSKA (reference sequence). In DNA form, the CDR3 reads TGCAGTGCTAGAGTACTAGCGGATCAGTTCTTC. It codes for CSARVLADQFF.

The chain combines TRBV29-1 with TRBJ2-3, with TRBD2 as a possible D gene (5 bases). CDR1 is SQVTM and CDR2 is ANQGSEA in the germline V gene. Trimming took 8 bases from V and 1 from J, leaving 10 bases between them. The CDR3 extends over 12 amino acids. The CDR3 DNA sequence: TGCAGCCAGAGGGTGGGCACAGATACGCAGTATTTT. Translating it yields CSQRVGTDTQYF.

The rearrangement uses TRBV28 and TRBJ2-3, with 9 bases matching TRBD2. V shed 10 bases and J 8 bases; nucleotides not matched to a gene: 16. CDR3 length: 15 residues. From germline, CDR1 is MDHEN and CDR2 SYDVKM. CDR3 bases: TGTGCCACCTCCTTGAGGGCGGGGGGGCCTGGTACGCAGTATTTT. This codes for CATSLRAGGPGTQYF.

The gene calls are TRBV4-3 and TRBJ2-5, with a possible D match to TRBD2 (5 bases). V lost 3 bases and J 5 bases, leaving 16 bases between the germline ends. CDR1 and CDR2 (germline): LGHNA, YSLEER. This CDR3 comprises 15 residues. This chain's CDR3 is CASSQSSVGGETQYF. The DNA of the CDR3 is TGCGCCAGCAGCCAGTCTTCGGTGGGCGGGGAGACCCAGTACTTC.

V is TRBV6-6 and J is TRBJ1-4; 8 positions agree with TRBD1. This CDR3 is built from 16 residues. V dropped 5 bases and J dropped 5; count of bases not matched to a gene: 10. Germline CDR1 reads MNHNY; CDR2 reads SVGAGI (reference sequence). CDR3 nucleotide sequence: TGTGCCAGCAGTCCCCGGGACAGGAGAAGAAATGAAAAACTGTTTTTT. Protein: CASSPRDRRRNEKLFF.

The chain combines TRBV29-1 with TRBJ1-2; 8 nucleotides agree with TRBD1. The CDR3 is 16 amino acids. The V and J ends lost 8 bases and 4 bases, in that order; junction bases with no gene match: 18. From germline, CDR1 is SQVTM and CDR2 ANQGSEA. Written as DNA, the CDR3 is TGCAGCATCCTGACAGGGGACCTCCTAGGTACCTATGGCTACACCTTC. As protein: CSILTGDLLGTYGYTF.

This clone was observed once. The chain has TRBV4-1 and TRBJ1-5; unclear D gene. V was trimmed by 1 base and J by 1 base, leaving 14 bases between them. This CDR3 is 17 amino acids long. Germline lookup yields CDR1 MGHRA and CDR2 YSYEKL. The CDR3 protein is CASSQGGTAWSNQPQHF. DNA for the CDR3: TGCGCCAGCAGCCAAGGAGGAACGGCCTGGAGCAATCAGCCCCAGCATTTT.

CDR3 residues: CASSRLLGGAGNTIYF. The CDR3 DNA is TGCGCCAGCAGCCGCCTACTCGGAGGTGCTGGAAACACCATATATTTT. V is TRBV4-3 and J is TRBJ1-3; unclear D gene. Germline values: CDR1 LGHNA, CDR2 YSLEER. The CDR3 has 16 residues. The V end lost 4 bases, the J end lost 2 bases, and 15 bases lay between the germline ends.

The chain has TRBV7-2 and TRBJ1-6, with 9 bases identical to TRBD1. This CDR3 is 15 amino acids long. Per germline, CDR1 SGHTA and CDR2 FQGNSA. J lost 13 bases, V lost 1 base, and 8 bases had no gene match. The CDR3 sequence: CASSLVTGGSHPLHF. For the CDR3, the DNA is TGTGCCAGCAGCTTAGTCACAGGGGGCTCACATCCCCTCCACTTT.

The gene calls are TRBV5-5 and TRBJ2-5; D gene ambiguous. This CDR3 is built from 13 residues. CDR1 and CDR2 from the germline V gene are SGHKS and YYEKEE (reference sequence). Between the trimmed V and J ends, which lost 0 bases and 3 bases, there was a span of 6 bases. For the CDR3, the DNA is TGTGCCAGCAGCTTGGGGGCAGAAGAGACCCAGTACTTC. It is translated as CASSLGAEETQYF.

This chain joins TRBV12-5 and TRBJ2-1; a weak D match, TRBD1 (5 bases). The CDR3 loop spans 14 amino acids. With 8 bases removed from V and 2 bases from J, the gap between germline ends came to 13 bases. Germline V gene data show CDR1 as LGHNT and CDR2 as FRNRAP. CDR3 bases: TGTGCTAGTTCCTTGAAGGGGACCTACAATGAGCAGTTCTTC. Encoded protein: CASSLKGTYNEQFF.

This sequence joins TRBV9 and TRBJ2-5; 12 positions match TRBD2. The V gene's germline CDR1 is SGDLS and CDR2 YYNGEE. The CDR3 runs 14 residues. V gave up 3 bases and J gave up 5 bases; unmatched junction bases: 2. The CDR3 DNA reads TGTGCCAGCAGCGAAACTAGCGGGGGGGAGACCCAGTACTTC. It encodes CASSETSGGETQYF.

This chain connects TRBV1 to TRBJ2-2; the DNA was not used to check the table's D call, TRBD2. TRBV1 is shown as a pseudogene. The length of the CDR3 is 18 residues. The CDR3 sequence: CTSSQVMRGTPNTGELFF. CDR3 DNA: TGCACCAGCAGCCAAGTGATGCGGGGGACCCCGAACACCGGGGAGCTGTTTTTT.

The gene calls are TRBV6-2 or TRBV6-3 and TRBJ1-2; TRBD1 agrees at 7 bases. Trimming cost V 0 bases and J 6 bases; bases outside gene matches: 10. This CDR3 is 16 amino acids long. Germline CDR1 and CDR2: MNHEY and SVGEGT. The CDR3 coding sequence is TGTGCCAGCAGTTACTCGGGAAAGACAGGGCGGGATGGCTACACCTTC. Translated, it gives CASSYSGKTGRDGYTF.

J is TRBJ1-3 and V is TRBV27; 8 positions match TRBD1. Germline CDR1 and CDR2: MNHEY and SMNVEV (reference sequence). Trimming removed 11 bases from V and 8 bases from J; junction bases left unmatched: 8. The CDR3 runs 12 residues. The CDR3 DNA sequence: TGTGCCTCATGGGACAGGCGGGACACCATATATTTT. This sequence encodes CASWDRRDTIYF.

This chain joins TRBV5-1 and TRBJ1-1, with a tentative D call TRBD1 (5 bases). The V and J ends lost 4 bases and 2 bases respectively, with 12 bases between them. The CDR3 extends over 14 amino acids. Germline V gives CDR1 SGHRS, CDR2 YFSETQ. This CDR3 reads CASSGGSLNTEAFF. CDR3 DNA sequence: TGCGCCAGCAGCGGGGGGAGTCTTAACACTGAAGCTTTCTTT.

The chain carries TRBV7-2 and TRBJ1-6; TRBD1 might be the D (5 bases). V was shortened by 4 bases and J by 7 bases, with 8 bases between the two germline ends. Looked up from germline, CDR1 is SGHTA and CDR2 is FQGNSA. This CDR3 comprises 13 residues. The CDR3 loop reads CASSSTVNSPLHF. In nucleotides, the CDR3 is TGTGCCAGCAGCTCGACAGTCAATTCACCCCTCCACTTT.

This chain connects TRBV5-4 to TRBJ2-1; TRBD2 matches 12 bases. In germline, CDR1 is SGHNT, CDR2 YYREEE (reference sequence). This CDR3 has 15 residues. The V segment lost 4 bases and the J segment 9 bases; nucleotides outside the gene matches: 8. The CDR3 protein is CASSPGLAGGVEQFF. Here the CDR3 DNA reads TGTGCCAGCAGCCCCGGGCTAGCGGGGGGGGTTGAGCAGTTCTTC.

The J gene is TRBJ2-1, the V gene TRBV7-3, with D possibly being TRBD2 (6 bases). V was shortened by 3 bases and J by 6 bases, with 12 bases between the two germline ends. This CDR3 spans 14 amino acids. Germline assignment: CDR1 SGHTA and CDR2 FQGTGA. In DNA form, the CDR3 reads TGTGCCAGCAGCTTTAACGCGGGGTCCAATGAGCAGTTCTTC. Encoded protein: CASSFNAGSNEQFF.

This rearrangement joins TRBV27 to TRBJ2-7; 9 positions agree with TRBD1. CDR3 length: 13 amino acids. From germline, CDR1 is MNHEY and CDR2 SMNVEV (reference sequence). After removal of 5 bases from V and 5 bases from J, the junction contained 4 bases not matched to a gene. CDR3 bases: TGTGCCAGCAGTCCAGGGACAGGGAACGAGCAGTACTTC. Amino acids: CASSPGTGNEQYF.